This T cell receptor (beta chain) was documented in a study of shared clonotypes between healthy human individuals. Sequencing used immunoSEQ multiplex PCR; TCRdb keeps in-frame clones, though not all of them. The sample records some 1.1 million clones, 77% being singletons. This clone has a single count. The sample comprised memory CD4+ T cells from PBMCs. The subset was: CD45RA-negative fraction. This clonotype originated in a man between 18 and 35 years old in good health. Some clones in this sample may be carry-over from other donors' samples.

The CDR3, as DNA: TGTGCCAGCAGCTTCTTGGCAGGGAGCGAGCAGTACTTC. Encoded protein: CASSFLAGSEQYF. The J gene is TRBJ2-7, the V gene TRBV5-5; perhaps D is TRBD1 or TRBD2 (5 bases each). Trimming took off 2 bases at V and 6 bases at J, with 12 bases between the two ends. Looked up from germline, CDR1 is SGHKS and CDR2 is YYEKEE (reference sequence). This CDR3 spans 13 amino acids.